These 10 T cell receptor beta chains were all obtained from the same sample, sequenced in a study of graft-versus-host responses after intestinal transplantation. The protocol was immunoSEQ multiplex PCR, while the TCRdb copy is restricted to in-frame clones and leaves out a portion. The table has 140,000 or so clones, roughly 91% seen once. These receptors lack a known antigen. Source: unstimulated CD4+ T cells sorted from spleen or lymph node cells, taken before intestinal transplant. The receptors were gathered from a human donor who received an intestinal transplant.

The rearrangement links TRBV6-5 to TRBJ2-1; 7 nucleotides align to TRBD2. In germline, CDR1 is MNHEY, CDR2 SVGAGI. The CDR3 totals 13 residues. V trimming: 5 bases; J trimming: 2 bases; junction bases outside the gene matches: 0. CDR3 region: CASSGLAYNEQFF. The CDR3 coding sequence is TGTGCCAGCAGTGGACTAGCCTACAATGAGCAGTTCTTC.

The chain combines TRBV19 with TRBJ2-7, with D uncertain. Germline-derived CDR1 and CDR2 are LNHDA and SQIVND (reference sequence). V lost 6 bases and J 4 bases, leaving 19 bases between the germline ends. The CDR3 covers 15 residues. The CDR3 spells CASSPPPRLGYEQYF. CDR3 in DNA: TGTGCCAGTAGCCCACCCCCTAGGCTTGGGTACGAGCAGTACTTC.

The DNA for the CDR3 is TGTGCCAGCAGCCGTAGCGGGAGAGGAGAGACCCAGTACTTC. Amino acid sequence: CASSRSGRGETQYF. The rearrangement joins TRBV5-4 to TRBJ2-5; 9 bases fit TRBD2. CDR3 length equals 14 residues. The trim removed 4 bases at V and 4 bases at J, leaving 5 bases unmatched. The germline V gene has CDR1 SGHNT and CDR2 YYREEE (reference sequence).

The chain carries TRBV4-2 and TRBJ1-1; TRBD1 matches 7 bases. The CDR3 extends over 14 amino acids. Germline assignment: CDR1 LGHNA and CDR2 YNFKEQ. Trimming took 4 bases from V and 0 from J; bases not matched to a gene: 2. The CDR3 DNA follows: TGTGCCAGCAGCCGAGGGACAGTGAACACTGAAGCTTTCTTT. This sequence encodes CASSRGTVNTEAFF.

The chain has TRBV29-1 and TRBJ1-1, with 10 bases lining up with TRBD1. CDR1 and CDR2 from the germline V gene are SQVTM and ANQGSEA. After removal of 3 bases from V and 0 bases from J, the junction contained 22 bases not matched to a gene. This CDR3 has 21 residues. The CDR3 coding sequence is TGCAGCGTTGAGGACGTAACCGGGACAGGGGCGACTTCACTCATGAACACTGAAGCTTTCTTT. Protein: CSVEDVTGTGATSLMNTEAFF.

V gene TRBV7-2 combines with J gene TRBJ2-5; D remains ambiguous. Germline-derived CDR1 and CDR2 are SGHTA and FQGNSA. This CDR3 is built from 16 residues. Trimming left V 5 bases short and J 1 base short, with 17 bases between. The DNA for the CDR3 is TGTGCCAGCAGCCGGCTTCTACCTGCGCGCCAAGAGACCCAGTACTTC. As protein: CASSRLLPARQETQYF.

The CDR3 coding sequence is TGTGCCAGCAGCTTACAGGTAAACCTTCCCTACGAGCAGTACTTC. Residues: CASSLQVNLPYEQYF. The chain employs TRBV11-2 and TRBJ2-7; D unresolved. This CDR3 comprises 15 residues. Trimming left V 2 bases short and J 2 bases short, with 13 bases between. Germline loops: CDR1 SGHAT, CDR2 FQNNGV.

V and J are TRBV7-3 and TRBJ1-1; tentatively, D is TRBD1 (5 bases). There are 13 residues in the CDR3. V lost 5 bases, J lost 1 base, and 8 bases lay in between. Germline V lookup: CDR1 SGHTA, CDR2 FQGTGA. The CDR3 region has the DNA TGTGCCAGCAGCCCAACAGGGAACACTGAAGCTTTCTTT. This encodes CASSPTGNTEAFF.

The V gene is TRBV10-1, the J gene TRBJ1-1; possibly TRBD1 for D (5 bases). From germline, CDR1 is WNHNN and CDR2 SYGVQD (reference sequence). CDR3 length: 15 residues. Deletions cut 6 bases from V and 0 bases from J, with 14 bases between. CDR3 residues: CASSGTGGLNTEAFF. The CDR3 DNA follows: TGCGCCAGCAGCGGGACGGGGGGGTTGAACACTGAAGCTTTCTTT.

This chain links TRBV7-2 with TRBJ1-4, with 7 bases lining up with TRBD1. Trimming at V came to 1 base and at J to 7 bases, leaving 3 bases not matched to a gene. The CDR3 is made up of 14 amino acids. Germline assignment: CDR1 SGHTA and CDR2 FQGNSA. The CDR3 loop reads CASSLDRGSEKLFF. The CDR3 DNA sequence: TGTGCCAGCAGCTTAGACAGGGGATCTGAAAAACTGTTTTTT.